The entry that follows covers one TCR beta chain sequence. Its cognate antigen has yet to be identified. Per-nucleotide qualities are absent, and no much larger clonotype sits a single base away. The sample belongs to a study of CD8+ T cells in alopecia areata (dated by TCRdb to 2017 to 2018). About the full investigation: The treated patients, all with moderate-to-severe alopecia areata, were enrolled in an open-label pilot trial of oral tofacitinib given at 5 to 10 mg twice daily. Patients on tofacitinib were biopsied at baseline and after 4 and 24 weeks of treatment, and several of the patients also had a later scalp biopsy. TCRbeta CDR3 regions were amplified by immunoSEQ multiplex PCR with 35 Vbeta forward and 13 Jbeta reverse primers. In both human patients and the C3H/HeJ mouse model, the study applied high-throughput TCRbeta sequencing to look at T cell clonal expansion in alopecia areata. For the treated patients, the SALT score, which quantifies what percentage of scalp surface area is affected, served as the measure of disease severity. On the human side, TCRbeta sequencing was run on scalp tissue and on sorted CD4+ and CD8+ peripheral blood T cells from healthy controls and from alopecia areata patients with either patchy or totalis/universalis disease. RNA was extracted with the PAXgene miRNA kit for fixed scalp, the miRNeasy kit for PBMCs, and the RNeasy kit for mouse skin. Patients received tofacitinib for 6 to 18 months and were then followed off drug for 6 months to check for delayed response and recurrence. Scalp clonality was compared across normal scalp (n=4), patchy alopecia areata scalp (n=8), and alopecia totalis/universalis scalp (n=8). Overall results and qualifications from the work: During tofacitinib treatment, many expanded lesional clones remained in scalp and blood, and this persistence may partly explain relapse after treatment is stopped. Unlike mouse skin, where gammadelta T cells dominate, normal human skin contains resident alphabeta T cells that get sequenced too, which complicates analysis of the scalp TCR repertoire. Compared with mice, TCR sequences shared between patients were less clear, possibly partly because of HLA diversity across the patient population. With tofacitinib, both scalp clonality and the number of expanded CD8+ clones among the top 100 scalp clones went down significantly. Because the treated cohort was small and included a single nonresponder, larger studies are needed to assess links between baseline CD8+ expansion and response. Lesional scalp, especially in alopecia totalis/universalis, showed higher clonality and more expanded CD8+ clones than normal scalp, suggesting antigenic drive.

Reading the label with the study, this specimen's time point is: less than 25 weeks on oral tofacitinib. This specimen's treatment or condition label, per the study, means: oral pan-JAK inhibitor, 5-10 mg twice daily. From alopecia areata patients, peripheral blood was collected along with lesional scalp punch biopsies. After PBMCs were isolated by density centrifugation and stained for CD3, CD4 and CD8, a FACSAria was used to sort CD4+ and CD8+ T cells. The germline V gene sets CDR1 to SGHDT and CDR2 to YYEEEE. V and J are truncated by 1 base and 4 bases respectively, leaving an intervening sequence of 14 bases. The CDR3 measures 15 amino acids from cysteine to phenylalanine. The CDR3 DNA has 45 bases and is translated from base 1. Receptor libraries were prepared by the immunoSEQ multiplex PCR assay. RNA was extracted from all samples and reverse transcribed into cDNA as template for TCR sequencing. First-strand cDNA was synthesized using SuperScript III with a 2:1 mix of oligo-dT and random hexamers. A synthetic immune receptor repertoire was used to gauge amplification bias, and whatever bias remained was removed computationally. The paper's data handling went like this. Raw reads were preprocessed to remove errors, and CDR3 was defined according to IMGT conventions as the region from the conserved cysteine to phenylalanine. Clonality was calculated as 1 minus Shannon entropy normalized by log2 of the number of productive unique TCRs. Scalp TCRbeta sequences were cross-referenced with sorted blood CD4 and CD8 repertoires so that the CD4 or CD8 identity of scalp clones could be inferred. The table comes from immuneACCESS by way of TCRdb, which keeps in-frame sequences with V and J called. Part of the clones is missing from these tables; in studies checked, under half for an unresolved V gene and the rest for unknown reasons. V, J and clone size are taken as reported in that table, and D and trimming were inferred from the DNA itself. The sample includes over 70,000 clones, with approximately 70% observed a single time. In total, the top ten clones hold around 22% of the sample.

The receptor chain draws on TRBV5-6 and TRBJ1-1; perhaps TRBD1 is the D gene, with 5 bases matching. Sequencing was performed on CD8+ T cells sorted from blood, taken at week 24, from a patient treated with tofacitinib. The clonotype originates from a human donor with alopecia areata. The CDR3 reads CASSLFAGRVTEAFF. The bases read TGTGCCAGCAGCTTGTTTGCAGGGAGAGTCACTGAAGCTTTCTTT.